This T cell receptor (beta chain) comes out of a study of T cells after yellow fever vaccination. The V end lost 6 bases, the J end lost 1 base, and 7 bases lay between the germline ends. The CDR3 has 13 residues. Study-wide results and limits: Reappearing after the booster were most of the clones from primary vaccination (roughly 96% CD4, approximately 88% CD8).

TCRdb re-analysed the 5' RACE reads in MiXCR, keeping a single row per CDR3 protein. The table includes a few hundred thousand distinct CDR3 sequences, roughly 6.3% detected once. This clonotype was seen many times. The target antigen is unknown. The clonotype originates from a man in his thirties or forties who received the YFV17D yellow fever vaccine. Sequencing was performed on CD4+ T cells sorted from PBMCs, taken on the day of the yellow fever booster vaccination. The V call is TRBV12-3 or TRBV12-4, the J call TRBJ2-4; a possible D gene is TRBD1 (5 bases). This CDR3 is CASSRQAKNIQYF. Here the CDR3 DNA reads TGTGCCAGCAGCAGACAGGCCAAAAACATTCAGTACTTC.